The rows below give T cell receptor beta chains drawn from one sample of a study of T cells in Graves' hyperthyroidism and ophthalmopathy. TCRdb passed the multiplex PCR reads through MiXCR, listing each CDR3 protein once. The data contain almost 35,000 distinct CDR3 sequences, 40% to 65% of them singletons. The sequencing sample was made of blood. The receptors come from a woman aged 35 to 49 with Graves' ophthalmopathy. Both conserved end residues are part of each CDR3. The order of the fields is V gene, J gene, D gene, CDR3 length, clone size, CDR3 protein, CDR3 DNA. The D gene is left open where the match is weak. Rows give clone size only sometimes, using once, few, many, or a class for an expanded clone.

TRBV7-9,TRBJ1-1,.,15,many,CASSFNQRGSTEAFF,TGTGCCAGCAGCTTTAATCAGCGAGGGAGCACTGAAGCTTTCTTT
TRBV2,TRBJ1-6,.,14,.,CASSEGGRGSPLHF,TGTGCCAGCAGTGAAGGGGGGCGGGGCTCACCCCTCCACTTT
TRBV6-5,TRBJ2-5,TRBD2,15,many,CATRSSGGAMQTQYF,TGTGCCACTAGATCTAGCGGGGGGGCGATGCAGACCCAGTACTTC
TRBV2,TRBJ2-1,.,14,.,CASRGRGGYNEQFF,TGTGCCAGCAGAGGCAGGGGGGGCTACAATGAGCAGTTCTTC
TRBV7-9,TRBJ1-3,.,17,.,CASSLQGTLAGSYTIYF,TGTGCCAGCAGCTTACAAGGGACTTTAGCGGGATCTTACACCATATATTTT
TRBV7-2,TRBJ2-3,TRBD2,18,many,CASSLGLGGGANTDTQYF,TGTGCCAGCAGCTTGGGTTTAGGCGGGGGGGCGAACACAGATACGCAGTATTTT
TRBV7-2,TRBJ2-7,TRBD1,14,.,CASSQDVTGAEQYF,TGTGCCAGCAGCCAAGATGTTACAGGGGCCGAGCAGTACTTC
TRBV7-2,TRBJ2-7,.,13,medium-sized,CASSLVPSEEQYF,TGTGCCAGCAGCTTAGTCCCTAGCGAGGAGCAGTACTTC
TRBV2,TRBJ2-7,TRBD1,15,.,CASRFGGTGNDEQYF,TGTGCCAGCAGGTTTGGAGGGACAGGGAATGACGAGCAGTACTTC
TRBV9,TRBJ2-2,TRBD1,15,many,CASSPWTGHAGELFF,TGTGCCAGCAGCCCCTGGACAGGGCATGCCGGGGAGCTGTTTTTT
TRBV27,TRBJ2-7,TRBD1,16,many,CASSLSGQGRNYEQYF,TGTGCCAGCAGTTTATCGGGACAGGGAAGAAACTACGAGCAGTACTTC
TRBV5-1,TRBJ1-1,TRBD1,14,few,CASSPTGVGTEAFF,TGCGCCAGCAGCCCCACAGGGGTGGGGACGGAAGCTTTCTTT
TRBV5-1,TRBJ2-2,.,16,many,CASSLRGAANTGELFF,TGCGCCAGCAGCTTAAGGGGGGCGGCGAACACCGGGGAGCTGTTTTTT
TRBV5-1,TRBJ1-4,.,12,many,CASSWDNEKLFF,TGCGCCAGCAGCTGGGACAATGAAAAACTGTTTTTT
TRBV20-1,TRBJ1-2,.,14,many,CSARDLGWDYGYTF,TGCAGTGCTAGAGATTTAGGCTGGGACTATGGCTACACCTTC
TRBV20-1,TRBJ2-3,.,15,few,CSASYMLATGDTQYF,TGCAGTGCTAGCTACATGCTAGCGACGGGAGATACGCAGTATTTT
TRBV7-8,TRBJ2-1,.,14,.,CASSYSARGNEQFF,TGTGCCAGCAGCTACAGCGCCCGGGGCAATGAGCAGTTCTTC
TRBV6-5,TRBJ2-5,.,16,.,CASSYWRVAGVKTQYF,TGTGCCAGCAGTTACTGGCGAGTTGCTGGGGTGAAGACCCAGTACTTC
TRBV7-9,TRBJ2-7,.,12,medium-sized,CASSLQGYEQYF,TGTGCCAGCAGCTTACAGGGTTACGAGCAGTACTTC
TRBV5-1,TRBJ2-1,TRBD1,16,many,CASTPYGRDSYNEQFF,TGCGCCAGCACCCCGTATGGCCGGGACAGCTACAATGAGCAGTTCTTC
TRBV5-5,TRBJ2-7,.,15,many,CASSLVYGNSYEQYF,TGTGCCAGCAGCTTGGTATATGGCAACTCCTACGAGCAGTACTTC
TRBV2,TRBJ2-5,TRBD2,15,.,CASSPNSGGGETQYF,TGTGCCAGCAGCCCAAATAGCGGGGGTGGAGAGACCCAGTACTTC
TRBV5-8,TRBJ2-5,.,14,many,CAIVGDSLRETQYF,TGTGCCATCGTAGGAGATTCACTCAGAGAGACCCAGTACTTC
TRBV20-1,TRBJ2-5,TRBD2,14,medium-sized,CSATSGLAWETQYF,TGCAGTGCCACCTCGGGACTAGCGTGGGAGACCCAGTACTTC
TRBV14,TRBJ2-3,TRBD2,19,.,CASSQGYPSGRAGVDTQYF,TGTGCCAGCAGCCAAGGCTACCCTAGCGGGAGGGCCGGGGTAGATACGCAGTATTTT
TRBV10-3,TRBJ1-5,TRBD1,15,.,CAISTGQGQAQPQHF,TGTGCCATCAGCACTGGACAGGGCCAGGCTCAGCCCCAGCATTTT
TRBV7-2,TRBJ2-5,.,12,.,CASSLVWETQYF,TGTGCCAGCAGCTTAGTGTGGGAGACCCAGTACTTC
TRBV20-1,TRBJ2-7,.,13,medium-sized,CSASDESSYEQYF,TGCAGTGCTTCGGACGAGAGCTCCTACGAGCAGTACTTC
TRBV5-1,TRBJ1-5,.,14,.,CASSPRTSGMAQHF,TGCGCCAGCAGCCCAAGGACTAGCGGGATGGCACAGCATTTT
TRBV6-1,TRBJ1-2,TRBD1,16,many,CASSHPRDRGGYGYTF,TGTGCCAGCAGCCACCCCCGGGACAGGGGTGGCTATGGCTACACCTTC
TRBV28,TRBJ1-5,.,15,many,CASSPPDQGSSPQHF,TGTGCCAGCAGTCCGCCCGATCAGGGTTCATCGCCCCAGCATTTT
TRBV29-1,TRBJ1-1,.,17,.,CSVEGWDFGRGGTEAFF,TGCAGCGTTGAAGGGTGGGACTTTGGGAGGGGAGGAACTGAAGCTTTCTTT
TRBV10-1,TRBJ2-5,TRBD2,13,.,CASSQAGGETQYF,TGCGCCAGCAGCCAAGCGGGGGGTGAGACCCAGTACTTC
TRBV7-9,TRBJ2-6,TRBD2,19,.,CAWSVLRTSGYPGANVLTF,TGTGCCTGGAGTGTTCTGAGGACTAGCGGGTACCCTGGGGCCAACGTCCTGACTTTC
TRBV12-3/TRBV12-4,TRBJ1-2,.,14,once,CASRTHWSSYDHTF,TGTGCCAGCAGAACCCATTGGTCATCCTATGACCACACCTTC
TRBV30,TRBJ2-5,.,15,.,CAWSPKMGLTGTQYF,TGTGCCTGGAGTCCTAAAATGGGTCTCACGGGGACCCAGTACTTC
TRBV5-1,TRBJ1-4,.,13,few,CASSTGGDEKLFF,TGCGCCAGCAGCACCGGGGGAGATGAAAAACTGTTTTTT
TRBV11-2,TRBJ2-7,.,12,many,CASSYSGGEQYF,TGTGCCAGCAGCTACAGTGGGGGCGAGCAGTACTTC
TRBV2,TRBJ1-6,.,17,.,CASSFSGRAGANSPLHF,TGTGCCAGCAGCTTCTCGGGCCGTGCTGGGGCCAATTCACCCCTCCACTTT
TRBV12-3/TRBV12-4,TRBJ1-2,TRBD1,13,.,CASRSDRVRDCTF,TGTGCCAGCAGATCGGACAGGGTGAGAGACTGCACCTTC
TRBV7-6,TRBJ2-5,.,11,.,CATNLGETLYF,TGTGCCACCAACTTAGGGGAGACCCTGTACTTC
TRBV11-2,TRBJ1-6,.,17,many,CASSLDPPPGNNSPLHF,TGTGCCAGCAGCTTAGATCCTCCTCCGGGTAATAATTCACCCCTCCACTTT